This entry lists 5 T cell receptor beta chains sequenced from one sample in a study. MiXCR, applied by TCRdb to the RT-PCR reads, yields one record per CDR3 protein. The table shows almost 700,000 distinct CDR3 sequences, with approximately 14% occurring only once. What was sequenced was memory CD4+ T cells from blood. The origin of the receptors is a female donor in good health, serving as a healthy control.

In DNA form, the CDR3 reads TGTGCCAGCAGCTTAGTTGCCGGGTTTGGCAATCAGCCCCAGCATTTT. Its translation is CASSLVAGFGNQPQHF. The rearrangement links TRBV7-2 to TRBJ1-5; D gene ambiguous. V lost 1 base and J lost 2, with 12 bases in between. The CDR3 consists of 16 residues. Germline V gene lookup returns CDR1 SGHTA and CDR2 FQGNSA.

This clonotype came up a few times. V is TRBV28 and J is TRBJ1-6; 7 positions agree with TRBD1. The germline V gene encodes CDR1 MDHEN and CDR2 SYDVKM. V lost 6 bases and J lost 11; bases outside the gene matches: 10. CDR3 length equals 14 residues. CDR3 in amino acids: CASSIPGQATPLHF. For the CDR3, the DNA is TGTGCCAGCAGCATCCCAGGACAGGCGACACCCCTCCACTTT.

Ten or more counts support this clonotype. The chain uses TRBV3-1 and TRBJ2-3; unclear D gene. V was clipped by 0 bases and J by 0 bases, with 10 bases between them. Per germline, CDR1 LGHDT and CDR2 YNNKEL (reference sequence). The CDR3 contains 16 residues. Written as DNA, the CDR3 is TGTGCCAGCAGCCAAGATCTGGGAATTAGCACAGATACGCAGTATTTT. Protein product: CASSQDLGISTDTQYF.

The chain has TRBV9 and TRBJ2-3; perhaps D is TRBD1 or TRBD2 (5 bases each). Trimming cost V 5 bases and J 3 bases, with 10 bases left between them. This CDR3 is built from 13 residues. CDR1 and CDR2 (germline): SGDLS, YYNGEE. CDR3 DNA sequence: TGTGCCAGCAGGGGGGAGTCTACAGATACGCAGTATTTT. It is translated as CASRGESTDTQYF.

This clonotype has ten or more counts. The J gene is TRBJ1-6, the V gene TRBV7-3; D gene ambiguous. This CDR3 region has 14 residues. Looked up from germline, CDR1 is SGHTA and CDR2 is FQGTGA. V was cut by 4 bases and J by 6 bases, with 10 bases left in between. This CDR3 is CASSSSSRNSPLHF. The CDR3 bases are TGTGCCAGCAGCTCCAGTAGCCGTAATTCACCCCTCCACTTT.